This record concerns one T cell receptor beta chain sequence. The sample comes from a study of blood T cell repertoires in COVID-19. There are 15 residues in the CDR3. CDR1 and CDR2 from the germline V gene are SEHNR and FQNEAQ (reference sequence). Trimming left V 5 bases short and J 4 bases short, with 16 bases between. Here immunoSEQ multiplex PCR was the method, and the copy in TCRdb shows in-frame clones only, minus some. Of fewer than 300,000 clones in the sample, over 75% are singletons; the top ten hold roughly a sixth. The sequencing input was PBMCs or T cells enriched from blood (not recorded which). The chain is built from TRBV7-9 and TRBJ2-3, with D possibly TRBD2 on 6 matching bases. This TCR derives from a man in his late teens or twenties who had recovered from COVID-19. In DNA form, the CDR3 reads TGTGCCAGCAGCACCCGGAGGGTACAGGCAGATACGCAGTATTTT. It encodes CASSTRRVQADTQYF.